Listed below are T cell receptor beta chains from one sample, sequenced in a study of Graves' ophthalmopathy and Graves' hyperthyroidism. Using its own MiXCR run on the multiplex PCR reads, TCRdb lists one record per CDR3 protein. This table has almost 400,000 distinct CDR3 sequences, approximately 20% appearing once. The material sequenced was peripheral blood. These receptors were taken from a woman in her late teens or twenties with Graves' ophthalmopathy. Both conserved end residues are part of each CDR3. The D gene is left open where the match is weak. Clone size appears in some rows only: once, few, many, or a class for an expanded clone.

v_call	clone_size	d_call	j_call	cdr3_nt	cdr3_aa
TRBV7-3	.	TRBD2	TRBJ2-5	TGTGCCAGCAGCCCCTCCAGCGGGAGGGAAGAGACCCAGTACTTC	CASSPSSGREETQYF
TRBV6-1	few	.	TRBJ1-5	TGTGCCAGTTCACGTGACGGCTATAGCAATCAGCCCCAGCATTTT	CASSRDGYSNQPQHF
TRBV6-1	many	.	TRBJ1-1	TGTGCCAGCAATCAAGACAGGACACAAATAGAAGCTTTCTTT	CASNQDRTQIEAFF
TRBV7-9	many	TRBD1	TRBJ2-2	TGTGCCAGCAGCTTCCACACAGGGGTCCCGATCGGGGAGCTGTTTTTT	CASSFHTGVPIGELFF
TRBV2	.	TRBD2	TRBJ2-5	TGTGCCTCCACCTCGTCTCCGACTAGCGGGTCGGAGACCCAGTACTTC	CASTSSPTSGSETQYF
TRBV7-2	many	.	TRBJ1-1	TGTGCCAGCACCCCCCCGGTGTCGAACACTGAAGCTTTCTTT	CASTPPVSNTEAFF
TRBV19	many	TRBD1	TRBJ1-1	TGTGCCAGTACCCGACAGGGGAACACTGAAGCTTTCTTT	CASTRQGNTEAFF
TRBV7-2	many	.	TRBJ2-5	TGTGCCAGCAGCTTAGGGCGACGGGCGGAGACCCAGTACTTC	CASSLGRRAETQYF
TRBV11-2	many	TRBD2	TRBJ2-7	TGTGCCAGCAGCCCCTTTACTAGCGGGGGGGCCCACGAGCAGTACTTC	CASSPFTSGGAHEQYF
TRBV20-1	many	TRBD2	TRBJ2-4	TGCAGTGCTTGGACTAGCGCGTCAAACATTCAGTACTTC	CSAWTSASNIQYF
TRBV7-8	.	TRBD1	TRBJ1-6	TGTGCCAGCAGCTTAAATCCAGGGGGAGGCGTTTCACCCCTCCACTTT	CASSLNPGGGVSPLHF
TRBV6-5	many	.	TRBJ2-5	TGTGCCAGCAGTTACTCGAGTCAATTGGAGACCCAGTACTTC	CASSYSSQLETQYF
TRBV29-1	.	TRBD2	TRBJ2-5	TGCAGCGTTGCTAGCGGCGATGGAAAAGAGACCCAGTACTTC	CSVASGDGKETQYF
TRBV15	.	.	TRBJ1-1	TGTGCCACCAGCAGGGTAGAGAACACTGAAGCTTTCTTT	CATSRVENTEAFF